The clone carrying this TCR beta chain was picked up a small number of times. Its antigen remains unidentified. The data originate from a study of T-cell memory formation after mild COVID-19. Study-wide results and caveats: Chiefly within CM and EM were the contracting CD4+ clones; CD8+ ones were within EMRA. The second-wave clones peaking on day 37 were not confirmed as SARS-CoV-2-specific.

Constant-segment primers served in 5'RACE that generated TCR alpha and TCR beta cDNA libraries bearing sample barcodes and UMIs. MiXCR, applied by TCRdb to the 5' RACE reads, yields one record per CDR3 protein. The table lists 120,000 or so distinct CDR3 sequences, about 18% of them singletons. The CDR3 has 18 residues. The germline gives CDR1 LGHDT, CDR2 YNNKEL (reference sequence). With 0 bases removed from V and 0 bases from J, the gap between germline ends came to 15 bases. Sequenced material: PBMCs or a T cell subset sorted from them (not recorded which). J is TRBJ1-3 and V is TRBV3-1; D is unresolved. The receptor was isolated from a man younger than 35 who had mild COVID-19 (a few samples of this study predate the infection). Cell type and time point are not known. This CDR3 is CASSQEYGPVFSGNTIYF. The CDR3 nucleotides are TGTGCCAGCAGCCAAGAGTACGGACCCGTGTTCTCTGGAAACACCATATATTTT.